This T cell receptor beta chain was recovered during a study of blood T cell repertoires in COVID-19. Study-wide context: T cells, B-cell-depleted T cells, or PBMCs provided the cDNA or gDNA that served as material.

Seattle-derived patients entered the study during active infection and were followed longitudinally. In the authors' methods: Reference gene primer amplification gave estimated nucleated cell counts. Data came from immunoSEQ multiplex PCR; TCRdb stores just in-frame clones and leaves some out. That table is the source of V, J and clone size, and D and trimming were worked out from the DNA. Among around 190,000 clones listed, roughly 90% were seen once. The CDR3 spans 13 residues. V lost 3 bases and J 2 bases, leaving 8 bases between the germline ends. The germline gives CDR1 MDHEN, CDR2 SYDVKM. The sequenced material came from peripheral blood. The source of this sequence is a man aged 45 to 65 with COVID-19, enrolled during active disease. V and J are TRBV28 and TRBJ2-7; D is possibly TRBD1 (6 bases). CDR3 loop: CASSLQGPYEQYF. In DNA form, the CDR3 reads TGTGCCAGCAGTTTGCAGGGGCCCTACGAGCAGTACTTC.